A selection of T cell receptor beta chains follows, all from one sample in a study of siplizumab effects on memory and regulatory T cells. The assay was immunoSEQ multiplex PCR, and TCRdb's table has in-frame clones only and misses some. This sample carries 100,000 to 120,000 clones, roughly 91% of them seen once, and the ten largest clones take 0.25% to 0.35%. The sample was CD4+ T cells sorted from blood. These TCRs come from a human donor in good health. CDR3s include the opening cysteine and the closing phenylalanine or tryptophan. The D gene is left open where the match is weak. The size of a clone is reported for some rows only, either as once, few or many, or as a class for expanded clones.

abundance: .; v_gene: TRBV19; j_gene: TRBJ2-7; d_gene: .; CDR3aa: CASSIRGEGAYEQYF; CDR3nt: TGTGCCAGTAGTATACGAGGGGAGGGGGCCTACGAGCAGTACTTC
abundance: .; v_gene: TRBV5-1; j_gene: TRBJ2-2; d_gene: .; CDR3aa: CASSSPPNTGELFF; CDR3nt: TGCGCCAGCAGCTCCCCCCCAAACACCGGGGAGCTGTTTTTT
abundance: .; v_gene: TRBV19; j_gene: TRBJ2-6; d_gene: .; CDR3aa: CASSRTVLHSGANVLTF; CDR3nt: TGTGCCAGTAGTAGGACAGTGCTGCACTCTGGGGCCAACGTCCTGACTTTC
abundance: .; v_gene: TRBV10-2; j_gene: TRBJ1-1; d_gene: TRBD1; CDR3aa: CASRSGQGNTEAFF; CDR3nt: TGCGCCAGCAGGTCGGGACAGGGGAACACTGAAGCTTTCTTT
abundance: .; v_gene: TRBV7-6; j_gene: TRBJ2-3; d_gene: TRBD1; CDR3aa: CASNRGDNTDTQYF; CDR3nt: TGTGCCAGCAACAGGGGGGATAACACAGATACGCAGTATTTT
abundance: .; v_gene: TRBV6-5; j_gene: TRBJ1-5; d_gene: .; CDR3aa: CASSLMKGQPQHF; CDR3nt: TGTGCCAGCAGCCTAATGAAGGGACAGCCCCAGCATTTT
abundance: .; v_gene: TRBV30; j_gene: TRBJ1-1; d_gene: .; CDR3aa: CAWSFGGTEAFF; CDR3nt: TGTGCCTGGTCATTTGGAGGCACTGAAGCTTTCTTT
abundance: .; v_gene: TRBV11-3; j_gene: TRBJ2-5; d_gene: .; CDR3aa: CASSSRETQYF; CDR3nt: TGTGCCAGCAGCAGCAGAGAGACCCAGTACTTC
abundance: .; v_gene: TRBV10-3; j_gene: TRBJ2-5; d_gene: .; CDR3aa: CAISESGRKETQYF; CDR3nt: TGTGCCATCAGTGAGTCAGGAAGGAAAGAGACCCAGTACTTC
abundance: .; v_gene: TRBV5-1; j_gene: TRBJ2-1; d_gene: TRBD2; CDR3aa: CASSSGTSGRANNEQFF; CDR3nt: TGCGCCAGCAGCTCCGGGACTAGCGGGAGGGCCAACAATGAGCAGTTCTTC
abundance: .; v_gene: TRBV7-2; j_gene: TRBJ2-1; d_gene: TRBD2; CDR3aa: CASSLAPGGLAEGEFF; CDR3nt: TGTGCCAGCAGCTTAGCGCCCGGGGGACTAGCGGAGGGGGAGTTCTTC
abundance: .; v_gene: TRBV5-4; j_gene: TRBJ2-1; d_gene: TRBD2; CDR3aa: CASSGTTSYNEQFF; CDR3nt: TGTGCCAGCAGCGGGACTACCTCCTACAATGAGCAGTTCTTC
abundance: .; v_gene: TRBV10-3; j_gene: TRBJ2-7; d_gene: .; CDR3aa: CAISVGGGAYEQYF; CDR3nt: TGTGCCATCAGTGTAGGGGGAGGGGCCTACGAGCAGTACTTC
abundance: .; v_gene: TRBV5-4; j_gene: TRBJ2-5; d_gene: .; CDR3aa: CASSLDSGPQGETQYF; CDR3nt: TGTGCCAGCAGCTTGGATAGCGGACCCCAAGGAGAGACCCAGTACTTC
abundance: .; v_gene: TRBV9; j_gene: TRBJ2-3; d_gene: .; CDR3aa: CASSLNTDTQYF; CDR3nt: TGTGCCAGCAGCCTCAACACAGATACGCAGTATTTT
abundance: .; v_gene: TRBV4-1; j_gene: TRBJ1-1; d_gene: .; CDR3aa: CASSQVSGFDEAFF; CDR3nt: TGCGCCAGCAGCCAAGTCAGCGGTTTTGATGAAGCTTTCTTT
abundance: .; v_gene: TRBV5-8; j_gene: TRBJ1-2; d_gene: TRBD1; CDR3aa: CASSLGTRGMGYTF; CDR3nt: TGTGCCAGCAGCTTGGGTACCAGGGGGATGGGCTACACCTTC
abundance: .; v_gene: TRBV2; j_gene: TRBJ1-1; d_gene: .; CDR3aa: CASSEVTGNTEAFF; CDR3nt: TGTGCCAGCAGTGAAGTGACAGGGAACACTGAAGCTTTCTTT
abundance: .; v_gene: TRBV19; j_gene: TRBJ2-2; d_gene: .; CDR3aa: CASSIEVNTGELFF; CDR3nt: TGTGCCAGTAGTATCGAAGTGAACACCGGGGAGCTGTTTTTT
abundance: .; v_gene: TRBV6-5; j_gene: TRBJ2-5; d_gene: .; CDR3aa: CASSSLGEVETQYF; CDR3nt: TGTGCCAGCAGTTCCCTCGGGGAGGTGGAGACCCAGTACTTC
abundance: once; v_gene: TRBV6-5; j_gene: TRBJ2-7; d_gene: .; CDR3aa: CASSSSGVLEEQYF; CDR3nt: TGTGCCAGCAGTTCCTCCGGGGTTCTCGAGGAGCAGTACTTC
abundance: .; v_gene: TRBV9; j_gene: TRBJ2-6; d_gene: .; CDR3aa: CASSVRVGGTGANVLTF; CDR3nt: TGTGCCAGCAGCGTCCGTGTAGGGGGGACTGGGGCCAACGTCCTGACTTTC
abundance: .; v_gene: TRBV9; j_gene: TRBJ2-6; d_gene: TRBD1; CDR3aa: CASEGQGYPGANVLTF; CDR3nt: TGTGCCAGCGAGGGACAGGGGTACCCTGGGGCCAACGTCCTGACTTTC
abundance: .; v_gene: TRBV16; j_gene: TRBJ2-5; d_gene: .; CDR3aa: CASTSLGGETQYF; CDR3nt: TGTGCCAGCACCTCCCTGGGCGGGGAGACCCAGTACTTC
abundance: .; v_gene: TRBV14; j_gene: TRBJ1-2; d_gene: .; CDR3aa: CASSRGRTVYGYTF; CDR3nt: TGTGCCAGCAGCCGCGGCAGAACTGTCTATGGCTACACCTTC
abundance: .; v_gene: TRBV30; j_gene: TRBJ2-2; d_gene: .; CDR3aa: CAWSQGPNTGELFF; CDR3nt: TGTGCCTGGAGTCAGGGACCCAACACCGGGGAGCTGTTTTTT
abundance: .; v_gene: TRBV14; j_gene: TRBJ2-7; d_gene: .; CDR3aa: CASSQGSVRSTDF; CDR3nt: TGTGCCAGCAGCCAAGGATCCGTAAGGAGCACGGACTTC
abundance: .; v_gene: TRBV27; j_gene: TRBJ1-1; d_gene: TRBD1; CDR3aa: CASSFRTGGTTFF; CDR3nt: TGTGCCAGCAGTTTCAGGACAGGGGGGACAACTTTCTTT
abundance: .; v_gene: TRBV5-4; j_gene: TRBJ2-3; d_gene: .; CDR3aa: CASSLGQSTDTQYF; CDR3nt: TGTGCCAGCAGCTTGGGCCAGAGCACAGATACGCAGTATTTT
abundance: .; v_gene: TRBV6-6; j_gene: TRBJ2-3; d_gene: .; CDR3aa: CASSLRDTQYF; CDR3nt: TGTGCCAGCAGTCTACGAGATACGCAGTATTTT
abundance: .; v_gene: TRBV18; j_gene: TRBJ2-5; d_gene: .; CDR3aa: CASSSRGYQETQYF; CDR3nt: TGTGCCAGCTCGTCCCGGGGGTACCAAGAGACCCAGTACTTC
abundance: once; v_gene: TRBV9; j_gene: TRBJ1-6; d_gene: TRBD1; CDR3aa: CASSEVTGRNSPLHF; CDR3nt: TGTGCCAGCAGCGAGGTGACAGGGAGAAATTCACCCCTCCACTTT
abundance: .; v_gene: TRBV16; j_gene: TRBJ2-5; d_gene: TRBD1; CDR3aa: CASSQLSGGETQYF; CDR3nt: TGTGCCAGCAGCCAATTGTCAGGGGGAGAGACCCAGTACTTC
abundance: .; v_gene: TRBV2; j_gene: TRBJ2-3; d_gene: TRBD2; CDR3aa: CASNLAGSTDTQYF; CDR3nt: TGTGCCAGCAACCTAGCGGGGAGCACAGATACGCAGTATTTT
abundance: once; v_gene: TRBV28; j_gene: TRBJ1-1; d_gene: TRBD1; CDR3aa: CASSVPRGRITEAFF; CDR3nt: TGTGCCAGCAGTGTACCCAGGGGGCGAATCACTGAAGCTTTCTTT
abundance: .; v_gene: TRBV5-4; j_gene: TRBJ2-1; d_gene: .; CDR3aa: CASREVSGIDEQFF; CDR3nt: TGTGCCAGCAGGGAGGTGTCGGGGATAGATGAGCAGTTCTTC
abundance: .; v_gene: TRBV4-1; j_gene: TRBJ2-3; d_gene: .; CDR3aa: CASSQDSRAPAPGTQYF; CDR3nt: TGCGCCAGCAGCCAAGATTCCAGGGCCCCGGCCCCGGGTACGCAGTATTTT
abundance: .; v_gene: TRBV5-1; j_gene: TRBJ1-2; d_gene: .; CDR3aa: CASSTGGDDYTF; CDR3nt: TGCGCCAGCAGCACTGGGGGGGATGACTACACCTTC
abundance: .; v_gene: TRBV7-8; j_gene: TRBJ2-7; d_gene: .; CDR3aa: CASSLALSGSYEQYF; CDR3nt: TGTGCCAGCAGCTTAGCGCTTAGCGGCTCCTACGAGCAGTACTTC
abundance: .; v_gene: TRBV6-1; j_gene: TRBJ1-4; d_gene: .; CDR3aa: CASSVPAGGVNEKLFF; CDR3nt: TGTGCCAGCAGTGTTCCCGCGGGGGGGGTTAATGAAAAACTGTTTTTT
abundance: .; v_gene: TRBV7-2; j_gene: TRBJ2-7; d_gene: TRBD2; CDR3aa: CASSLLGGSGYEQYF; CDR3nt: TGTGCCAGCAGCTTACTAGGCGGGAGTGGGTACGAGCAGTACTTC
abundance: .; v_gene: TRBV11-2; j_gene: TRBJ2-7; d_gene: TRBD2; CDR3aa: CASTRAGAGYEQYF; CDR3nt: TGTGCCAGCACCCGAGCGGGAGCAGGCTACGAGCAGTACTTC
abundance: once; v_gene: TRBV11-1; j_gene: TRBJ2-1; d_gene: TRBD2; CDR3aa: CASSLRAGGRSSYNEQFF; CDR3nt: TGTGCCAGCAGCTTACGAGCGGGGGGCCGTAGCTCCTACAATGAGCAGTTCTTC
abundance: .; v_gene: TRBV10-3; j_gene: TRBJ2-5; d_gene: .; CDR3aa: CATYGTPAGNQETQYF; CDR3nt: TGTGCCACCTACGGGACTCCGGCTGGGAACCAAGAGACCCAGTACTTC
abundance: .; v_gene: TRBV7-3; j_gene: TRBJ2-2; d_gene: .; CDR3aa: CASSSSSGAGELFF; CDR3nt: TGTGCCAGCAGCTCCTCTTCTGGGGCCGGGGAGCTGTTTTTT
abundance: .; v_gene: TRBV15; j_gene: TRBJ1-6; d_gene: .; CDR3aa: CATTQKDSPLHF; CDR3nt: TGTGCCACCACTCAAAAAGATTCACCCCTCCACTTT
abundance: .; v_gene: TRBV27; j_gene: TRBJ1-2; d_gene: .; CDR3aa: CASSLDRSNYGYTF; CDR3nt: TGTGCCAGCAGTTTGGACAGATCGAACTATGGCTACACCTTC
abundance: .; v_gene: TRBV9; j_gene: TRBJ1-1; d_gene: .; CDR3aa: CASSVDRNTEAFF; CDR3nt: TGTGCCAGCAGCGTTGACAGGAACACTGAAGCTTTCTTT
abundance: .; v_gene: TRBV12-5; j_gene: TRBJ1-2; d_gene: .; CDR3aa: CASGLTPGNYGYTF; CDR3nt: TGTGCTAGTGGTTTGACTCCGGGGAATTATGGCTACACCTTC
abundance: .; v_gene: TRBV28; j_gene: TRBJ1-4; d_gene: .; CDR3aa: CASNSQGLFEKLFF; CDR3nt: TGTGCCAGCAACTCCCAGGGACTGTTTGAAAAACTGTTTTTT